This passage covers 16 T cell receptor beta chains from one sample sequenced in a study of T cell responses to AZD1222 COVID-19 vaccine. The assay was immunoSEQ multiplex PCR, and TCRdb's table has in-frame clones only and misses some. The sample lists 150,000 to 200,000 clones, 94% occurring once. The sequencing used peripheral blood, collected on day 0 of AZD1222 vaccination. These TCRs come from an adult in good health.

The CDR3 sequence is CATLEAGRPEAFF. The CDR3 bases are TGTGCCACCCTTGAGGCGGGACGTCCTGAAGCTTTCTTT. V usage is TRBV15 and J usage is TRBJ1-1; tentative D call: TRBD1 (5 bases). The CDR3 totals 13 residues. The ends were cut back, 8 bases at V and 6 bases at J, with 16 bases in the middle. Per germline, CDR1 LNHNV and CDR2 YYDKDF (reference sequence).

This clone has a single count. The rearrangement joins TRBV24-1 to TRBJ1-2, with a tentative D call TRBD1 (5 bases). Between the trimmed V and J ends, which lost 4 bases and 8 bases, there was a span of 19 bases. Germline CDR1 is KGHDR and CDR2 is SFDVKD. The CDR3 covers 15 residues. CDR3 bases: TGTGCCACCAGTGACTCCGGTGGGGCAGCCCTGGGCTACACCTTC. Amino acid sequence: CATSDSGGAALGYTF.

V and J are TRBV5-6 and TRBJ1-2; no definite D call. The CDR3 covers 12 residues. The germline CDR1 and CDR2 sequences are SGHDT and YYEEEE. V was shortened by 7 bases and J by 0 bases, with 7 bases between the two germline ends. In DNA form, the CDR3 reads TGTGCCAGCGGCCAGACTAACTATGGCTACACCTTC. Translation gives CASGQTNYGYTF.

The V and J genes are TRBV18 and TRBJ1-1; D is ambiguous. The CDR3 totals 14 residues. Trimming removed 2 bases at V and 0 bases at J, with 7 bases between. The germline V gene has CDR1 KGHSH and CDR2 LQKENI. CDR3 protein: CASSPAQMNTEAFF. CDR3 nucleotides: TGTGCCAGCTCACCAGCCCAGATGAACACTGAAGCTTTCTTT.

The J gene is TRBJ1-1, the V gene TRBV29-1, with 7 bases aligning to TRBD1. This CDR3 has 13 residues. V gave up 7 bases and J gave up 2 bases; unmatched junction bases: 7. From germline, CDR1 is SQVTM and CDR2 ANQGSEA. DNA of the CDR3: TGCAGCGCCCAGGACAGGAGTAACACTGAAGCTTTCTTT. Amino acid sequence: CSAQDRSNTEAFF.

V and J are TRBV5-4 and TRBJ1-2; D uncertain. CDR3 length: 13 residues. V was trimmed by 5 bases and J by 8 bases, leaving 16 bases between them. Germline CDR1 is SGHNT and CDR2 is YYREEE (reference sequence). The chain's CDR3 is CASRLPSGSGYTF. The CDR3 DNA is TGTGCCAGCAGACTCCCGTCGGGGTCCGGCTACACCTTC.

The V call is TRBV19, the J call TRBJ1-6; D is unresolved. The CDR3 totals 14 residues. In germline, CDR1 is LNHDA, CDR2 SQIVND (reference sequence). Deletions cut 9 bases from V and 10 bases from J, with 19 bases between. The CDR3 bases are TGTGCCAGCAACCTCGGCTTCAACGGGTCACCCCTCCACTTT. Amino acid sequence: CASNLGFNGSPLHF.

The chain combines TRBV6-5 with TRBJ1-1, with D unresolved. Germline V CDR1 and CDR2: MNHEY, SVGAGI. V was clipped by 5 bases and J by 0 bases, with 13 bases between them. The CDR3 is 15 residues long. The chain's CDR3 is CASSQNSFLNTEAFF. For the CDR3, the DNA is TGTGCCAGCAGTCAAAACAGTTTTTTGAACACTGAAGCTTTCTTT.

V gene TRBV7-9 combines with J gene TRBJ2-1; 7 bases are shared with TRBD1. V lost 5 bases and J lost 7; bases outside the gene matches: 5. Germline loops: CDR1 SEHNR, CDR2 FQNEAQ (reference sequence). The length of the CDR3 is 13 residues. In DNA, the CDR3 is TGTGCCAGCAGCCTAGGGACAGTTAATGAGCAGTTCTTC. It yields the protein CASSLGTVNEQFF.

The chain employs TRBV19 and TRBJ2-3; 9 bases align to TRBD2. Germline CDR1 is LNHDA and CDR2 is SQIVND (reference sequence). J was trimmed by 6 bases and V by 6 bases; bases with no gene match: 10. The CDR3 sequence is 15 residues long. The CDR3 nucleotides read TGTGCCAGTAGATCGACTAGCGGAGGTTTGGATACGCAGTATTTT. It is translated as CASRSTSGGLDTQYF.

The rearrangement joins TRBV30 to TRBJ1-6; D is possibly TRBD1 (6 bases). The V end lost 4 bases, the J end lost 13 bases, and 20 bases lay between the germline ends. The germline CDR1 and CDR2 sequences are GTSNPN and SVGIG (reference sequence). The CDR3 is 14 amino acids. CDR3 nucleotide sequence: TGTGCCTGGACCGTGGACAGTACCCACTCCCCCCTCCACTTT. This sequence encodes CAWTVDSTHSPLHF.

The V gene is TRBV9, the J gene TRBJ2-2; D is ambiguous. This CDR3 spans 15 amino acids. Germline CDR1 reads SGDLS; CDR2 reads YYNGEE. Trimming stripped 2 bases from V and 0 bases from J, with 8 bases between. The CDR3 here is CASSVRTSNTGELFF. The CDR3 nucleotides read TGTGCCAGCAGCGTCCGTACCTCGAACACCGGGGAGCTGTTTTTT.

The chain couples TRBV6-1 to TRBJ1-1; 7 bases map to TRBD1. After removal of 4 bases from V and 0 bases from J, the junction contained 8 bases not matched to a gene. The CDR3 consists of 16 residues. In germline, CDR1 is MNHNS, CDR2 SASEGT. Here the CDR3 reads CASSAWTGLMNTEAFF. The CDR3 bases are TGTGCCAGCAGTGCCTGGACAGGTTTGATGAACACTGAAGCTTTCTTT.

This chain joins TRBV10-2 and TRBJ2-1; perhaps TRBD1 as D (5 bases). CDR3 length: 14 amino acids. V was cut by 5 bases and J by 6 bases, with 14 bases left in between. Germline V gene lookup returns CDR1 WSHSY and CDR2 SAAADI. DNA for the CDR3: TGCGCCAGCAGTACAGGTTTTGCCCCCAATGAGCAGTTCTTC. This translates into CASSTGFAPNEQFF.

The chain employs TRBV10-2 and TRBJ1-1; D is possibly TRBD1 (6 bases). The CDR3 runs to 13 residues. Germline V CDR1 and CDR2: WSHSY, SAAADI. V was trimmed by 4 bases and J by 7 bases, leaving 13 bases between them. DNA of the CDR3: TGCGCCAGCAGTGCGGGACACCCAAATGAAGCTTTCTTT. Its translation is CASSAGHPNEAFF.

V usage is TRBV14 and J usage is TRBJ2-7; weak D call: TRBD1 (5 bases). The V gene's germline CDR1 is SGHDN and CDR2 FVKESK. The V gene lost 4 bases and the J gene lost 5 bases, with 18 bases spanning the gap. The CDR3 sequence is 15 residues long. CDR3 in amino acids: CASSRSRGISDEQYF. CDR3 nucleotide sequence: TGTGCCAGCAGCCGCTCAAGGGGAATATCGGACGAGCAGTACTTC.